This T cell receptor (beta chain) was documented in a study of blood T cell repertoires in COVID-19. TCRdb's table, derived via immunoSEQ multiplex PCR, lists solely in-frame clones and lacks some. Of 200,000 to 250,000 clones listed, approximately 83% are singletons. Sequenced sample: peripheral blood. This TCR was recovered from a woman aged 30 to 39 who had recovered from COVID-19.

As DNA, the CDR3 is TGTGCCAGCAGTTCCGGACAGGGGAGTGGCTACACCTTC. Translated: CASSSGQGSGYTF. This rearrangement joins TRBV2 to TRBJ1-2; 9 bases fit TRBD1. Germline values: CDR1 SNHLY, CDR2 FYNNEI. The CDR3 length is 13 residues. V trimming: 5 bases; J trimming: 7 bases; junction bases outside the gene matches: 5. Full variable domain (remainder filled in from reference TRBV2 and TRBJ1-2): EPEVTQTPSHQVTQMGQEVILRCVPISNHLYFYWYRQILGQKVEFLVSFYNNEISEKSEIFDDQFSVERPDGSNFTLKIRSTKLEDSAMYFCASSSGQGSGYTFGSGTRLTVV.